This is a list of T cell receptor beta chains from one sample in a study of T cell responses to AZD1222 COVID-19 vaccine. Method: immunoSEQ multiplex PCR; TCRdb's copy keeps in-frame clones and lacks some. The sample contains tens of thousands of clones, under 95% of which appear only once. The material was peripheral blood, obtained on day 0 of AZD1222 vaccination. All receptors derive from an adult in good health. CDR3s include the opening cysteine and the closing phenylalanine or tryptophan. Each record gives: D gene, J gene, clone size, V gene, CDR3 protein, CDR3 DNA. D genes are given only for firm matches. Size tells how often a clone was seen (once, few, many) or the class of an expanded clone, and some rows leave it out.

d_call: .; j_call: TRBJ1-1; clone_size: once; v_call: TRBV2; cdr3_aa: CASLQDTEAFF; cdr3_nt: TGTGCCAGCCTCCAGGACACTGAAGCTTTCTTT
d_call: .; j_call: TRBJ1-5; clone_size: once; v_call: TRBV6-2/TRBV6-3; cdr3_aa: CASSYSQRGTNQPQHF; cdr3_nt: TGTGCCAGCAGTTACTCGCAGAGGGGGACAAATCAGCCCCAGCATTTT
d_call: .; j_call: TRBJ2-5; clone_size: .; v_call: TRBV7-2; cdr3_aa: CASSLAVETPPRDF; cdr3_nt: TGTGCCAGCAGCTTAGCGGTGGAAACCCCTCCTAGGGACTTC
d_call: TRBD1; j_call: TRBJ1-6; clone_size: few; v_call: TRBV5-4; cdr3_aa: CASSPDRGLDNSPLHF; cdr3_nt: TGTGCCAGCAGCCCGGACAGGGGGCTGGATAATTCACCCCTCCACTTT
d_call: .; j_call: TRBJ1-2; clone_size: once; v_call: TRBV3-1/TRBV3-2; cdr3_aa: CAGGFNYGYTF; cdr3_nt: TGTGCAGGAGGATTTAACTATGGCTACACCTTC
d_call: .; j_call: TRBJ1-1; clone_size: .; v_call: TRBV6-5; cdr3_aa: CASSSNSQGRFAEAFF; cdr3_nt: TGTGCCAGCAGTTCAAATAGCCAGGGACGATTCGCTGAAGCTTTCTTT
d_call: TRBD1; j_call: TRBJ2-3; clone_size: .; v_call: TRBV5-4; cdr3_aa: CASSPGQVMWDTQYF; cdr3_nt: TGTGCCAGCAGCCCGGGACAGGTGATGTGGGATACGCAGTATTTT
d_call: TRBD1; j_call: TRBJ2-5; clone_size: .; v_call: TRBV5-4; cdr3_aa: CASSLFTGGSWETQYF; cdr3_nt: TGTGCCAGCAGCTTGTTTACAGGGGGATCATGGGAGACCCAGTACTTC
d_call: TRBD2; j_call: TRBJ2-3; clone_size: .; v_call: TRBV5-1; cdr3_aa: CASSLGLAGGGGTDTQYF; cdr3_nt: TGCGCCAGCAGCTTGGGACTAGCGGGGGGAGGTGGCACAGATACGCAGTATTTT
d_call: .; j_call: TRBJ1-3; clone_size: .; v_call: TRBV5-1; cdr3_aa: CASSLSWPGPSGNTIYF; cdr3_nt: TGCGCCAGCAGCTTGTCTTGGCCGGGGCCTTCTGGAAACACCATATATTTT
d_call: TRBD2; j_call: TRBJ2-5; clone_size: .; v_call: TRBV4-3; cdr3_aa: CASSQQSSGGYQETQYF; cdr3_nt: TGCGCCAGCAGCCAACAATCTAGCGGAGGGTACCAAGAGACCCAGTACTTC
d_call: .; j_call: TRBJ2-7; clone_size: .; v_call: TRBV7-2; cdr3_aa: CASSSGQISYEQYF; cdr3_nt: TGTGCCAGCAGCTCGGGGCAAATCTCCTACGAGCAGTACTTC
d_call: .; j_call: TRBJ1-6; clone_size: .; v_call: TRBV6-5; cdr3_aa: CASSQGQPYNSPLHF; cdr3_nt: TGTGCCAGCAGCCAGGGACAACCTTATAATTCACCCCTCCACTTT
d_call: .; j_call: TRBJ1-1; clone_size: .; v_call: TRBV6-5; cdr3_aa: CASRGYTEAFF; cdr3_nt: TGTGCCAGCAGGGGGTACACTGAAGCTTTCTTT
d_call: .; j_call: TRBJ2-5; clone_size: .; v_call: TRBV4-2; cdr3_aa: CASSLLGGRGETQYF; cdr3_nt: TGTGCCAGCAGCCTTTTGGGGGGCCGGGGGGAGACCCAGTACTTC
d_call: .; j_call: TRBJ2-3; clone_size: .; v_call: TRBV9; cdr3_aa: CASSVDLGNTQYF; cdr3_nt: TGTGCCAGCAGCGTAGACTTGGGTAATACGCAGTATTTT
d_call: .; j_call: TRBJ1-6; clone_size: medium-sized; v_call: TRBV27; cdr3_aa: CASTVGSGSYNSPLHF; cdr3_nt: TGTGCCAGCACCGTGGGGAGCGGCTCCTATAATTCACCCCTCCACTTT
d_call: .; j_call: TRBJ2-2; clone_size: .; v_call: TRBV7-6; cdr3_aa: CASSLESGWGNTGELFF; cdr3_nt: TGTGCCAGCAGCTTAGAATCGGGGTGGGGTAACACCGGGGAGCTGTTTTTT
d_call: .; j_call: TRBJ2-5; clone_size: .; v_call: TRBV21-1; cdr3_aa: CASSPTEETQYF; cdr3_nt: TGTGCCAGCAGTCCCACGGAGGAGACCCAGTACTTC
d_call: .; j_call: TRBJ2-1; clone_size: .; v_call: TRBV5-4; cdr3_aa: CASSSRGRFDEQFF; cdr3_nt: TGTGCCAGCAGCTCCCGGGGTAGGTTCGATGAGCAGTTCTTC
d_call: .; j_call: TRBJ1-1; clone_size: once; v_call: TRBV7-3; cdr3_aa: CASSLATVGMNTEAFF; cdr3_nt: TGTGCCAGCAGCTTAGCCACGGTAGGGATGAACACTGAAGCTTTCTTT
d_call: .; j_call: TRBJ2-3; clone_size: .; v_call: TRBV7-9; cdr3_aa: CASSPQSLPSTDTQYF; cdr3_nt: TGTGCCAGCAGCCCCCAATCTTTACCTAGCACAGATACGCAGTATTTT